This entry describes one T cell receptor (beta chain). Participant reports of clinical history set cohort assignment. This sample stems from a study of blood T cell repertoires in COVID-19. Across the study: The samples span acute and convalescent COVID-19 from the United States, Italy and Spain. Sources were T cells, B-cell-depleted T cells, or PBMCs; the material itself was cDNA or gDNA.

Germline values: CDR1 GTSNPN, CDR2 SVGIG (reference sequence). V trimming: 3 bases; J trimming: 1 base; junction bases outside the gene matches: 10. The CDR3 consists of 16 residues. As handled by the study authors: Scientists estimated how many nucleated cells there were by amplifying reference gene primers. TCRdb's table, derived via immunoSEQ multiplex PCR, lists solely in-frame clones and lacks some. V, J and clone size were drawn from that table, and D and trimming were deduced from the DNA. In the table there are 200,000 or so clones, 85% to 90% of which are singletons. What was sequenced was PBMCs or T cells enriched from blood (not recorded which). V and J are TRBV30 and TRBJ1-1; TRBD1 matches 8 bases. The sequence came from a woman between 18 and 30 years old in a cohort exposed to, infected with or recovered from COVID-19 (not recorded which). CDR3 DNA: TGTGCCTGGAGCATGACAGGGGTTCAAGGGAACACTGAAGCTTTCTTT. The encoded protein is CAWSMTGVQGNTEAFF.